Each of the 3 T cell receptor beta chains below was sequenced from the same sample in a study of cytomegalovirus exposure and HLA in healthy donors. Libraries were prepared by immunoSEQ multiplex PCR; TCRdb keeps only in-frame clonotypes and omits some of them. The sample records approximately 150,000 clones, 84% being singletons. The sequenced sample was PBMCs. Receptor source: a man younger than 40 in good health and CMV-seropositive.

This clone appeared once. The chain links TRBV30 to TRBJ2-5; D perhaps matches TRBD2 (5 bases). Trimming left V 2 bases short and J 1 base short, with 8 bases between. CDR1 and CDR2 (germline): GTSNPN, SVGIG (reference sequence). This CDR3 is 13 amino acids long. The CDR3 sequence: CAWSPGFQETQYF. CDR3 nucleotide sequence: TGTGCCTGGAGTCCGGGATTCCAAGAGACCCAGTACTTC.

The chain employs TRBV6-1 and TRBJ1-5; D remains unclear. The CDR3 sequence is 14 residues long. V lost 7 bases to trimming and J lost 0 bases, with 10 bases between them. The V gene's germline CDR1 is MNHNS and CDR2 SASEGT. This CDR3 reads CASNLFNSNQPQHF. The CDR3 DNA reads TGTGCCAGCAATTTGTTCAATAGCAATCAGCCCCAGCATTTT.

This chain links TRBV18 with TRBJ2-7; D is possibly TRBD2 (5 bases). The CDR3 length is 13 residues. Germline lookup yields CDR1 KGHSH and CDR2 LQKENI. The V and J ends lost 3 bases and 6 bases respectively, with 12 bases between them. This chain's CDR3 is CASSPLGESEQYF. For the CDR3, the DNA is TGTGCCAGCTCACCCCTTGGGGAGAGCGAGCAGTACTTC.